This T cell receptor (beta chain) was sequenced for a study of cytomegalovirus exposure and HLA in healthy donors. Repertoires were generated with immunoSEQ multiplex PCR, while TCRdb's copy carries only in-frame clones and drops some. This table has tens of thousands of clones, roughly 90% appearing once. This CDR3 spans 17 amino acids. The V gene lost 0 bases and the J gene lost 7 bases, with 20 bases spanning the gap. Germline CDR1 and CDR2: SGDLS and YYNGEE. Specimen: PBMCs. This chain links TRBV9 with TRBJ2-1, with D uncertain. This clonotype originated in a woman aged 18-29 years in good health and CMV-seropositive. CDR3 loop: CASSVDPSLQIRNEQFF. The CDR3 DNA sequence: TGTGCCAGCAGCGTAGACCCCAGTCTGCAGATCCGTAATGAGCAGTTCTTC.